Listed below are T cell receptor beta chains from one sample, sequenced in a study of beta chain features in type 1 diabetes. TCRdb's copy holds only in-frame clones and misses some; the assay was immunoSEQ multiplex PCR. The table lists a few hundred thousand clones, around 15% of them singletons. The sequencing sample was made of naive CD4+ T cells from blood. The source of these receptors is a woman under 30 in good health. Each CDR3 is given with its conserved first and last residue. D genes are given only for firm matches. Some rows mark clone size as missing; the rest say once, few, many or name a class of expanded clone.

j_call: TRBJ2-6; clone_size: few; d_call: -; v_call: TRBV11-2; cdr3_nt: TGTGCCAGCAGCTTAGCGGGTCTCCTTTCTGGGGCCAACGTCCTGACTTTC; cdr3_aa: CASSLAGLLSGANVLTF
j_call: TRBJ2-3; clone_size: -; d_call: -; v_call: TRBV5-1; cdr3_nt: TGCGCCAGCAGCCTAGACCAGGGAACGCAGTATTTT; cdr3_aa: CASSLDQGTQYF
j_call: TRBJ1-5; clone_size: few; d_call: -; v_call: TRBV28; cdr3_nt: TGTGCCAGCAGTTTAACGGGGATAGGCGGCAATCAGCCCCAGCATTTT; cdr3_aa: CASSLTGIGGNQPQHF
j_call: TRBJ2-6; clone_size: -; d_call: TRBD1; v_call: TRBV7-8; cdr3_nt: TGTGCCAGCAGCTCGACAGGGTTCAGCTCTGGGGCCAACGTCCTGACTTTC; cdr3_aa: CASSSTGFSSGANVLTF
j_call: TRBJ1-2; clone_size: -; d_call: -; v_call: TRBV7-9; cdr3_nt: TGTGCCAGCAGCTTTCAGCTATTACTAGGCTATGGCTACACCTTC; cdr3_aa: CASSFQLLLGYGYTF
j_call: TRBJ2-5; clone_size: -; d_call: -; v_call: TRBV30; cdr3_nt: TGTGCCTGGAGTTTCGCCGGGGAGACCCAGTACTTC; cdr3_aa: CAWSFAGETQYF
j_call: TRBJ2-1; clone_size: -; d_call: TRBD2; v_call: TRBV28; cdr3_nt: TGTGCCAGCAGCCGTAGTAGCGGGAGCAATGAGCAGTTCTTC; cdr3_aa: CASSRSSGSNEQFF
j_call: TRBJ2-1; clone_size: -; d_call: -; v_call: TRBV14; cdr3_nt: TGTGCCAGCAGCCAAGATAGGCTAGTGGCCAATGAGCAGTTCTTC; cdr3_aa: CASSQDRLVANEQFF
j_call: TRBJ2-4; clone_size: -; d_call: TRBD2; v_call: TRBV4-1; cdr3_nt: TGCGCCAGCAGCCAATTCTGGACTAGCGGGAAGGCCAAAAACATTCAGTACTTC; cdr3_aa: CASSQFWTSGKAKNIQYF
j_call: TRBJ2-1; clone_size: -; d_call: -; v_call: TRBV7-2; cdr3_nt: TGTGCCAGCAGCTTGCAGGGTTTTCCCTACAATGAGCAGTTCTTC; cdr3_aa: CASSLQGFPYNEQFF
j_call: TRBJ1-1; clone_size: few; d_call: -; v_call: TRBV18; cdr3_nt: TGTGCCAGCTCACCAGGACAGAACACTGAAGCTTTCTTT; cdr3_aa: CASSPGQNTEAFF
j_call: TRBJ2-1; clone_size: few; d_call: -; v_call: TRBV7-2; cdr3_nt: TGTGCCAGCAGCTCAAGGGGACACCTTTACAATGAGCAGTTCTTC; cdr3_aa: CASSSRGHLYNEQFF
j_call: TRBJ2-5; clone_size: -; d_call: TRBD2; v_call: TRBV30; cdr3_nt: TGTGCCTGGAGTCCGGGACTAGCAGGGGAGACCCAGTACTTC; cdr3_aa: CAWSPGLAGETQYF
j_call: TRBJ2-3; clone_size: few; d_call: TRBD2; v_call: TRBV11-2; cdr3_nt: TGTGCCAGCAGCTCTACTAGCGGCGTACCAGATACGCAGTATTTT; cdr3_aa: CASSSTSGVPDTQYF
j_call: TRBJ2-1; clone_size: -; d_call: TRBD2; v_call: TRBV7-3; cdr3_nt: TGTGCCAGCAGCTTAACCAGCGGGAGGTACAATGAGCAGTTCTTC; cdr3_aa: CASSLTSGRYNEQFF
j_call: TRBJ2-6; clone_size: -; d_call: TRBD2; v_call: TRBV29-1; cdr3_nt: TGCAGCGTGGCGGGACTAGCGGGCCCACGGGGGAGTGGGGCCAACGTCCTGACTTTC; cdr3_aa: CSVAGLAGPRGSGANVLTF
j_call: TRBJ2-5; clone_size: few; d_call: TRBD1; v_call: TRBV5-6; cdr3_nt: TGTGCCAGCAGCACCCCTACAGGGGTACAAGAGACCCAGTACTTC; cdr3_aa: CASSTPTGVQETQYF
j_call: TRBJ2-7; clone_size: -; d_call: TRBD1; v_call: TRBV2; cdr3_nt: TGTGCCAGCAGTGCCCTGGGACAGGGAGGCGAGCAGTACTTC; cdr3_aa: CASSALGQGGEQYF
j_call: TRBJ1-5; clone_size: once; d_call: TRBD1; v_call: TRBV28; cdr3_nt: TGTGCCAGCAGTTTACCCGGGACAGATAATCAGCCCCAGCATTTT; cdr3_aa: CASSLPGTDNQPQHF
j_call: TRBJ2-1; clone_size: -; d_call: -; v_call: TRBV13; cdr3_nt: TGTGCCAGCAGCTTAGCAGATTTACAGGGCAATGAGCAGTTCTTC; cdr3_aa: CASSLADLQGNEQFF
j_call: TRBJ1-5; clone_size: few; d_call: -; v_call: TRBV19; cdr3_nt: TGTGCCAGCTCACAGGGTCTTCAGCCCCAGCATTTT; cdr3_aa: CASSQGLQPQHF
j_call: TRBJ1-1; clone_size: -; d_call: -; v_call: TRBV30; cdr3_nt: TGTGCCTGGAGTCTTTCGCAGGGGGAAGCTTTCTTT; cdr3_aa: CAWSLSQGEAFF
j_call: TRBJ1-2; clone_size: few; d_call: -; v_call: TRBV27; cdr3_nt: TGTGCCAGCAGTTTAGCGGGGGGAAAGAACTATGGCTACACCTTC; cdr3_aa: CASSLAGGKNYGYTF
j_call: TRBJ2-5; clone_size: -; d_call: -; v_call: TRBV5-1; cdr3_nt: TGCGCCAGCAGCTTATACAGCGGACAAGAGACCCAGTACTTC; cdr3_aa: CASSLYSGQETQYF
j_call: TRBJ2-3; clone_size: few; d_call: TRBD2; v_call: TRBV27; cdr3_nt: TGTGCCAGCAGTTCCCTAGCGGGATTCCTAGATACGCAGTATTTT; cdr3_aa: CASSSLAGFLDTQYF
j_call: TRBJ2-7; clone_size: few; d_call: -; v_call: TRBV7-9; cdr3_nt: TGTGCCAGCAGCTTATCCCGTGGACAGCCTTACGAGCAGTACTTC; cdr3_aa: CASSLSRGQPYEQYF